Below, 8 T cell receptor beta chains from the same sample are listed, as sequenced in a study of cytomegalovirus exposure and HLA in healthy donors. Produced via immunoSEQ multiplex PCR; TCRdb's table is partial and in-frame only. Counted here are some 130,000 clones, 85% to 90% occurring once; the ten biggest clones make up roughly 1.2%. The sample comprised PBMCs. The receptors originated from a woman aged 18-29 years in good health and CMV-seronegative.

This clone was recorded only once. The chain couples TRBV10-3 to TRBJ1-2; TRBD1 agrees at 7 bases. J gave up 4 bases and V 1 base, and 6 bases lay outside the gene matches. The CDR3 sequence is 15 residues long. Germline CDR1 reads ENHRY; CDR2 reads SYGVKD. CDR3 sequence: CAISELQGGGYGYTF. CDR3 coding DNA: TGTGCCATCAGTGAGTTGCAGGGGGGAGGCTATGGCTACACCTTC.

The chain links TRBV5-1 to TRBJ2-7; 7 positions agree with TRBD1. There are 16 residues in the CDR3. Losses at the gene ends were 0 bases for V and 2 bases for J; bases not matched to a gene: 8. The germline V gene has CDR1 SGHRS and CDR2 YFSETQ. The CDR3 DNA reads TGCGCCAGCAGCTTGGGACAGGGAATGTCCGCCTACGAGCAGTACTTC. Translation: CASSLGQGMSAYEQYF.

CDR3 DNA: TGCAGCGTTGAAGATCAGGGTGACCCTAATGAAAAACTGTTTTTT. Translating gives CSVEDQGDPNEKLFF. The chain links TRBV29-1 to TRBJ1-4, with a tentative D call TRBD1 (5 bases). Germline assignment: CDR1 SQVTM and CDR2 ANQGSEA. This CDR3 is built from 15 residues. V was clipped by 0 bases and J by 3 bases, with 11 bases between them.

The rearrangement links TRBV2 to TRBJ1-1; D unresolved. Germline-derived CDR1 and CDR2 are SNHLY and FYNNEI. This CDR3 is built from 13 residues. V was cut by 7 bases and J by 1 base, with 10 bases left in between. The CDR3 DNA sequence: TGTGCCAGCACCGCCTACGGGAACACTGAAGCTTTCTTT. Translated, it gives CASTAYGNTEAFF.

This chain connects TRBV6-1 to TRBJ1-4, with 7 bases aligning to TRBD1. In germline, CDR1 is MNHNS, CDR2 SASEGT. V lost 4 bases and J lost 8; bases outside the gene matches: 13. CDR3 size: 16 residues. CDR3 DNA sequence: TGTGCCAGCAGTGTCCCCCGGGACAGTCAACGCGAAAAACTGTTTTTT. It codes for CASSVPRDSQREKLFF.

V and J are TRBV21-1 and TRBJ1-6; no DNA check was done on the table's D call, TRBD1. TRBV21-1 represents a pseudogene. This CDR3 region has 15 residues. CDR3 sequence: CASSSTGWMGSPLHF. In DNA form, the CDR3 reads TGTGCCAGCAGCAGTACAGGGTGGATGGGGTCACCCCTCCACTTT.

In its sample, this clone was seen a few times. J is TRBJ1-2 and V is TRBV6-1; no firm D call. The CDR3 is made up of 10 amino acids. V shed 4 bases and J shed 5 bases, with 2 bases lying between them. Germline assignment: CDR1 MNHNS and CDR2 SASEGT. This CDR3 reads CASSAYGYTF. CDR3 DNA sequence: TGTGCCAGCAGTGCTTATGGCTACACCTTC.

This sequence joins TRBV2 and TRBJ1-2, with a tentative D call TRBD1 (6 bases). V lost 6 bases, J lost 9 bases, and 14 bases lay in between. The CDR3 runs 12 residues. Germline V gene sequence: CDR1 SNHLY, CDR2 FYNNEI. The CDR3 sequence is CASRLLQGRYTF. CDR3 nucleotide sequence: TGTGCCAGCAGGCTTTTACAGGGACGCTACACCTTC.